Listed here are 7 T cell receptor beta chains from one sample, sequenced in a study of T cell responses to AZD1222 COVID-19 vaccine. Repertoires were generated with immunoSEQ multiplex PCR, while TCRdb's copy carries only in-frame clones and drops some. The sample shows over 95,000 clones, 80% to 90% of them seen only once. The material sequenced was peripheral blood, taken on day 0 of AZD1222 vaccination. The receptors were sampled from an adult in good health.

The chain has TRBV20-1 and TRBJ2-3, with D possibly TRBD2 on 6 matching bases. Germline V lookup: CDR1 DFQATT, CDR2 SNEGSKA (reference sequence). V gave up 3 bases and J gave up 11 bases, with 18 bases separating them. The CDR3 has 13 amino acids. The CDR3 region is CSASQGSGEGQYF. CDR3 nucleotides: TGCAGTGCTAGTCAGGGTAGCGGCGAAGGGCAGTATTTT.

This chain uses TRBV20-1 with TRBJ2-1; unclear D gene. V lost 0 bases and J lost 5, with 2 bases in between. CDR3 length equals 11 residues. Germline V CDR1 and CDR2: DFQATT, SNEGSKA (reference sequence). The chain's CDR3 is CSARDNNEQFF. CDR3 nucleotides: TGCAGTGCTAGAGATAACAATGAGCAGTTCTTC.

The rearrangement joins TRBV28 to TRBJ1-6; D may be TRBD1 (6 bases). V was cut by 5 bases and J by 4 bases, with 15 bases left in between. The CDR3 has 16 residues. CDR1 and CDR2 (germline): MDHEN, SYDVKM. The CDR3 reads CASSQGGATYNSPLHF. DNA for the CDR3: TGTGCCAGCAGTCAAGGGGGGGCCACTTATAATTCACCCCTCCACTTT.

This chain joins TRBV3-1 (or the pseudogene TRBV3-2) and TRBJ2-7; 7 positions agree with TRBD1. This CDR3 is 15 amino acids long. Germline V CDR1 and CDR2: LGHDT, YNNKEL (reference sequence). V trimming: 3 bases; J trimming: 1 base; junction bases outside the gene matches: 6. This CDR3 reads CASSQTGQPSYEQYF. DNA of the CDR3: TGTGCCAGCAGCCAGACGGGACAGCCGTCCTACGAGCAGTACTTC.

The rearrangement uses TRBV5-5 and TRBJ2-7, with TRBD2 identical over 8 bases. V lost 2 bases to trimming and J lost 5 bases; unmatched junction nucleotides: 9. CDR1 is SGHKS, CDR2 YYEKEE, per germline (reference sequence). The CDR3 contains 15 residues. The CDR3 sequence is CASSLLAAPLNEQYF. The CDR3 DNA reads as TGTGCCAGCAGCTTACTAGCGGCCCCATTAAACGAGCAGTACTTC.

This clone was counted once. This sequence joins TRBV6-4 and TRBJ1-1; D unclear. The CDR3 contains 9 residues. V lost 6 bases, J lost 11 bases, and 7 bases lay in between. Germline V lookup: CDR1 MRHNA, CDR2 SNTAGT. The CDR3 here is CASSLGAFF. The CDR3 bases are TGTGCCAGCAGCCTAGGGGCTTTCTTT.

The V call is TRBV11-2, the J call TRBJ2-1; 12 bases are shared with TRBD2. V shed 5 bases and J 8 bases; nucleotides not matched to a gene: 13. Germline V gene lookup returns CDR1 SGHAT and CDR2 FQNNGV. The CDR3 loop spans 17 amino acids. The CDR3 coding sequence is TGTGCCAGCAGCCTCTCAAAGGGACTAGCGGGTGCGGATGAGCAGTTCTTC. Its translation: CASSLSKGLAGADEQFF.